The 22 T cell receptor beta chains presented below share a single source sample, sequenced in a study of T-cell reconstitution after alpha-beta-depleted transplantation in children. Unique molecular identifiers were built into the TCRbeta library. From the PCR reads, TCRdb called clonotypes with MiXCR, one entry per CDR3 protein. The table records 600,000 to 700,000 distinct CDR3 sequences, 16% of them present only once. The specimen was PBMCs from the stem cell graft donor, collected from the stem cell graft. These receptors came from a human donor who donated a stem cell graft to a child with acute myeloid leukemia.

The chain recombines TRBV29-1 with TRBJ2-5; D perhaps matches TRBD2 (5 bases). The CDR3 extends over 12 amino acids. Germline V gene data show CDR1 as SQVTM and CDR2 as ANQGSEA. The germline V and J ends were trimmed by 3 bases and 1 base, with 6 bases remaining between them. The CDR3 nucleotides read TGCAGCGTTGACGGGGTCCAAGAGACCCAGTACTTC. Translating gives CSVDGVQETQYF.

In its sample, this clonotype was seen many times. The chain recombines TRBV20-1 with TRBJ2-7, with D perhaps matching TRBD1 (5 bases). Germline CDR1 reads DFQATT; CDR2 reads SNEGSKA (reference sequence). The CDR3 has 13 residues. Trimming left V 1 base short and J 4 bases short, with 11 bases between. The CDR3 spells CSARGQSAYEQYF. The CDR3 region has the DNA TGCAGTGCTAGAGGACAGTCCGCATACGAGCAGTACTTC.

This clonotype occurred a few times. The rearrangement joins TRBV6-5 to TRBJ2-5; perhaps TRBD2 as D (5 bases). Germline assignment: CDR1 MNHEY and CDR2 SVGAGI. This CDR3 has 14 amino acids. Trimming stripped 5 bases from V and 7 bases from J, with 17 bases between. The CDR3 protein is CASSPRHQRGTQYF. CDR3 bases: TGTGCCAGCAGTCCCCGACACCAACGGGGGACCCAGTACTTC.

The table lists this clonotype with many counts. The chain employs TRBV6-2 or TRBV6-3 and TRBJ2-3, with TRBD1 identical over 11 bases. V lost 2 bases, J lost 7 bases, and 2 bases stayed unmatched. Looked up from germline, CDR1 is MNHEY and CDR2 is SVGEGT. This CDR3 is 14 amino acids long. The CDR3 region is CASSYGTGGYTQYF. In DNA, the CDR3 is TGTGCCAGCAGTTACGGGACAGGGGGGTATACGCAGTATTTT.

J is TRBJ2-4 and V is TRBV29-1; TRBD1 matches at 8 bases. The CDR3 is 19 residues long. Germline V gene lookup returns CDR1 SQVTM and CDR2 ANQGSEA. The V gene end was trimmed by 7 bases and the J gene end by 4 bases; junction bases not matched to a gene: 24. CDR3: CSATGTGPSQKLIKNIQYF. As DNA, the CDR3 is TGCAGCGCCACGGGGACAGGACCCTCCCAAAAATTAATTAAAAACATTCAGTACTTC.

This clonotype has ten or more counts. The J gene is TRBJ1-3, the V gene TRBV20-1; 9 nucleotides align to TRBD1. Germline values: CDR1 DFQATT, CDR2 SNEGSKA (reference sequence). This CDR3 has 13 amino acids. V lost 6 bases, J lost 8 bases, and 8 bases stayed unmatched. The CDR3 DNA reads TGCAGTGCCGTTCAAAGGGACAGGGACACCATATATTTT. This translates into CSAVQRDRDTIYF.

This clonotype was seen a few times. The V call is TRBV20-1, the J call TRBJ2-2, with D possibly called TRBD1 or TRBD2 (5 bases each). The length of the CDR3 is 17 residues. Trimming removed 4 bases from V and 0 bases from J, with 18 bases in between. Germline V gene sequence: CDR1 DFQATT, CDR2 SNEGSKA (reference sequence). The chain's CDR3 is CSATPHRGASNTGELFF. CDR3 nucleotides: TGCAGTGCTACACCCCACAGAGGGGCATCGAACACCGGGGAGCTGTTTTTT.

The chain is built from TRBV4-1 and TRBJ2-1; a weak D match, TRBD1 (5 bases). Deletions cut 0 bases from V and 4 bases from J, with 13 bases between. CDR1 and CDR2 from the germline V gene are MGHRA and YSYEKL. The CDR3 is 16 amino acids. CDR3 loop: CASSQDGPQAYNEQFF. As DNA, the CDR3 is TGCGCCAGCAGCCAAGATGGGCCACAGGCTTACAATGAGCAGTTCTTC.

This clonotype was counted between two and nine times. CDR3: CASSLHMDLTDTQYF. CDR3 DNA sequence: TGTGCCAGCAGCTTACACATGGATCTCACAGATACGCAGTATTTT. This chain links TRBV11-2 with TRBJ2-3; D gene ambiguous. The CDR3 consists of 15 residues. V was trimmed by 2 bases and J by 2 bases, leaving 11 bases between them. Germline V CDR1 and CDR2: SGHAT, FQNNGV.

This clonotype was counted many times. Here the CDR3 DNA reads TGCAGTGCTCCAAGGTCGCATGAGCAGTTCTTC. This translates into CSAPRSHEQFF. The rearrangement links TRBV20-1 to TRBJ2-1; D is unresolved. The V gene lost 5 bases and the J gene lost 8 bases, with 10 bases spanning the gap. CDR1 DFQATT and CDR2 SNEGSKA come from the germline V gene (reference sequence). The CDR3 spans 11 residues.

Note on this clonotype: Since a much larger clone is just one base distant, this may be a read error. J is TRBJ1-1 and V is TRBV20-1, with TRBD1 as a possible D gene (5 bases). The length of the CDR3 is 13 residues. Germline values: CDR1 DFQATT, CDR2 SNEGSKA (reference sequence). The CDR3 coding sequence is TGCGGTGCCCGGGGGTGGGGCAGGGCTGAAGCTTTCTTT. It encodes CGARGWGRAEAFF.

This clonotype occurred a few times. The chain recombines TRBV20-1 with TRBJ2-7, with D possibly being TRBD2 (5 bases). V was shortened by 1 base and J by 3 bases, with 10 bases between the two germline ends. Germline V CDR1 and CDR2: DFQATT, SNEGSKA (reference sequence). The CDR3 is 13 residues long. In DNA form, the CDR3 reads TGCAGTGCTAGAGTCCGCAGCGGCTACGAGCAGTACGTC. Translated: CSARVRSGYEQYV.

As regards this clonotype: A much bigger clone sits one base away, suggesting this may be a read error. J is TRBJ1-2 and V is TRBV6-1; D is uncertain. Germline V gene data show CDR1 as MNHNS and CDR2 as SASEGT. This CDR3 comprises 11 residues. CDR3 sequence reads: CASIHSYGYAF. The CDR3 region has the DNA TGTGCCAGCATACATTCCTATGGCTACGCCTTC.

This clonotype was found many times. V gene TRBV7-9 combines with J gene TRBJ2-7; 7 bases fit TRBD2. The CDR3 spans 14 residues. Germline CDR1 reads SEHNR; CDR2 reads FQNEAQ (reference sequence). Trimming removed 0 bases from V and 7 bases from J; junction bases left unmatched: 6. CDR3 protein: CASSLAPAGPEQYF. Written as DNA, the CDR3 is TGTGCCAGCAGCTTAGCGCCAGCGGGGCCTGAGCAGTACTTC. Full variable domain (missing parts from reference TRBV7-9 and TRBJ2-7): DTGVSQNPRHKITKRGQNVTFRCDPISEHNRLYWYRQTLGQGPEFLTYFQNEAQLEKSRLLSDRFSAERPKGSFSTLEIQRTEQGDSAMYLCASSLAPAGPEQYFGPGTRLTVT.

This clonotype showed up many times. V gene TRBV20-1 combines with J gene TRBJ2-2, with D possibly TRBD1 on 6 matching bases. Trimming took off 2 bases at V and 6 bases at J, with 16 bases between the two ends. This CDR3 spans 15 amino acids. CDR1 and CDR2 from the germline V gene are DFQATT and SNEGSKA (reference sequence). The CDR3 region is CSARNGGRGSGELFF. DNA of the CDR3: TGCAGTGCTAGAAACGGCGGCAGGGGCTCCGGGGAGCTGTTTTTT.

V and J are TRBV20-1 and TRBJ2-1, with a tentative D call TRBD1 (6 bases). The V end lost 5 bases, the J end lost 7 bases, and 24 bases lay between the germline ends. Germline lookup yields CDR1 DFQATT and CDR2 SNEGSKA (reference sequence). This CDR3 comprises 16 residues. In DNA form, the CDR3 reads TGCAGTGCTGGGTCCCCCTTCGGACAGTGGGGGAATGAGCAGTTCTTC. It specifies CSAGSPFGQWGNEQFF.

The gene calls are TRBV25-1 and TRBJ2-3; D uncertain. The CDR3 covers 12 residues. CDR1 MGHDK and CDR2 SYGVNS come from the germline V gene. V dropped 5 bases and J dropped 6 bases, with 9 bases sitting between them. For the CDR3, the DNA is TGTGCCAGCAGTCAATGGGTGGATACGCAGTATTTT. Residues: CASSQWVDTQYF.

This clonotype was counted only a few times. The genes are TRBV12-2 and TRBJ2-4; TRBD2 is taken as the D call from the table, unchecked against the DNA. TRBV12-2 is assigned pseudogene status. The CDR3 extends over 19 amino acids. This CDR3 reads CASRLGSLAGSLAKNIQYF. CDR3 nucleotides: TGTGCAAGTCGCTTAGGATCGCTAGCGGGGTCGTTAGCCAAAAACATTCAGTACTTC.

V gene TRBV29-1 combines with J gene TRBJ2-5; D tentatively reads TRBD1 or TRBD2 (5 bases each). CDR3 length equals 10 residues. Trimming shortened V by 6 bases and J by 7 bases, and 9 bases separated the two germline ends. Germline V gene data show CDR1 as SQVTM and CDR2 as ANQGSEA. CDR3 DNA: TGCAGCGTAGGGGAGCGGACCCAGTACTTC. Amino acids: CSVGERTQYF.

This clonotype was observed a few times. The chain links TRBV7-2 to TRBJ2-1, with D perhaps matching TRBD1 or TRBD2 (5 bases each). This CDR3 has 15 amino acids. The V and J ends lost 2 bases and 6 bases respectively, with 14 bases between them. Germline values: CDR1 SGHTA, CDR2 FQGNSA. Here the CDR3 reads CASSLFSRDVNEQFF. Here the CDR3 DNA reads TGTGCCAGCAGCTTATTTTCCAGGGACGTCAATGAGCAGTTCTTC.

The chain uses TRBV5-1 and TRBJ1-1; D unresolved. Trimming took 1 base from V and 4 from J, leaving 11 bases between them. This CDR3 contains 14 residues. Germline-derived CDR1 and CDR2 are SGHRS and YFSETQ. In DNA form, the CDR3 reads TGCGCCAGCAGCTTGCTCACAATAGGCACTGAAGCTTTCTTT. Its translation: CASSLLTIGTEAFF. Full variable domain (remainder filled in from reference TRBV5-1 and TRBJ1-1): KAGVTQTPRYLIKTRGQQVTLSCSPISGHRSVSWYQQTPGQGLQFLFEYFSETQRNKGNFPGRFSGRQFSNSRSEMNVSTLELGDSALYLCASSLLTIGTEAFFGQGTRLTVV.

The table lists this clonotype with many counts. The V gene is TRBV15, the J gene TRBJ2-7; D remains unclear. Germline CDR1 reads LNHNV; CDR2 reads YYDKDF (reference sequence). This CDR3 is 14 amino acids long. Trimming took 1 base from V and 3 from J, leaving 10 bases between them. The CDR3 is CATSRGGSDYEQYV. The DNA for the CDR3 is TGTGCCACCAGCAGAGGCGGCTCCGACTACGAGCAGTACGTC.